A single sample is the source of the 31 T cell receptor beta chains below, sequenced in a study of shared T cell receptors in the human thymus. TCRdb's copy holds only in-frame clones and misses some; the assay was immunoSEQ multiplex PCR. The data show hundreds of thousands of clones, with roughly 86% seen just once and 0.0094% held by the top ten. A further study also used this sample, focusing on human thymus T cells.

Sample: thymocytes. These receptors all stem from a boy under two years old with a congenital heart defect.

The chain carries TRBV28 and TRBJ2-3, with 10 bases matching TRBD2. CDR1 and CDR2 (germline): MDHEN, SYDVKM. CDR3 length: 17 amino acids. Losses at the gene ends were 5 bases for V and 6 bases for J; bases not matched to a gene: 14. The CDR3 sequence: CASSLSRLAGTLDTQYF. The DNA for the CDR3 is TGTGCCAGCAGTCTGAGCAGACTAGCGGGTACGCTGGATACGCAGTATTTT.

This clone was seen only once. This sequence joins TRBV28 and TRBJ1-1; D is perhaps TRBD1 (5 bases). In germline, CDR1 is MDHEN, CDR2 SYDVKM. The V end was cut by 5 bases, the J end by 11 bases, with 21 bases between. This CDR3 has 14 residues. The CDR3 reads CASSPNQGLSWAFF. The CDR3 DNA reads as TGTGCCAGCAGTCCTAACCAGGGTTTGAGTTGGGCTTTCTTT.

This clone showed up just once. V is TRBV9 and J is TRBJ1-1; D is perhaps TRBD1 (5 bases). Germline V gives CDR1 SGDLS, CDR2 YYNGEE. CDR3 length: 16 amino acids. V was clipped by 4 bases and J by 0 bases, with 16 bases between them. The CDR3 coding sequence is TGTGCCAGCAGCCCTCAGGGAACTGATTTGAACACTGAAGCTTTCTTT. Its translation is CASSPQGTDLNTEAFF.

This sequence joins TRBV19 and TRBJ2-2, with a possible D match to TRBD1 (6 bases). This CDR3 is built from 17 residues. Trimming took off 3 bases at V and 5 bases at J, with 19 bases between the two ends. Germline loops: CDR1 LNHDA, CDR2 SQIVND (reference sequence). CDR3 residues: CASSISPDRLLTGELFF. CDR3 coding DNA: TGTGCCAGTAGTATCTCTCCTGACAGGTTATTAACCGGGGAGCTGTTTTTT. Supplemented by reference TRBV19 and TRBJ2-2, the full variable domain reads DGGITQSPKYLFRKEGQNVTLSCEQNLNHDAMYWYRQDPGQGLRLIYYSQIVNDFQKGDIAEGYSVSREKKESFPLTVTSAQKNPTAFYLCASSISPDRLLTGELFFGEGSRLTVL.

This CDR3 reads CASSSTGGEAVEQYF. As DNA, the CDR3 is TGTGCCAGCAGTTCCACAGGGGGCGAGGCAGTAGAGCAGTACTTC. V usage is TRBV6-5 and J usage is TRBJ2-7; 9 positions match TRBD1. The V segment lost 4 bases and the J segment 7 bases; nucleotides outside the gene matches: 11. The CDR3 length is 15 residues. The germline CDR1 and CDR2 sequences are MNHEY and SVGAGI.

This clone was seen a handful of times. V gene TRBV25-1 combines with J gene TRBJ1-2; no clear D. The CDR3 consists of 14 residues. Germline V gives CDR1 MGHDK, CDR2 SYGVNS. V gave up 0 bases and J gave up 4 bases, with 9 bases separating them. In DNA form, the CDR3 reads TGTGCCAGCAGTGAATACCACGGAGCCTATGGCTACACCTTC. The encoded protein is CASSEYHGAYGYTF.

This sequence joins TRBV27 and TRBJ1-2, with D perhaps matching TRBD1 (6 bases). V lost 0 bases to trimming and J lost 0 bases, with 14 bases between them. Germline V CDR1 and CDR2: MNHEY, SMNVEV (reference sequence). This CDR3 region has 17 residues. The chain's CDR3 is CASSLSIQGSANYGYTF. In DNA form, the CDR3 reads TGTGCCAGCAGTTTATCGATACAGGGCTCAGCTAACTATGGCTACACCTTC.

Concerning this clone: The sample has other DNA sequences that encode this CDR3 too. The chain recombines TRBV4-3 with TRBJ2-5, with 14 bases lining up with TRBD2. With 4 bases clipped from V and 3 bases from J, the junction kept 13 bases outside the gene matches. This CDR3 has 19 amino acids. Per the germline V gene, CDR1 is LGHNA and CDR2 is YSLEER. CDR3 residues: CASSRIRGLAGETKETQYF. Here the CDR3 DNA reads TGCGCCAGCAGCCGAATTCGGGGACTAGCGGGGGAGACCAAAGAGACCCAGTACTTC.

The rearrangement links TRBV11-2 to TRBJ2-7, with 9 positions matching TRBD1. Germline V lookup: CDR1 SGHAT, CDR2 FQNNGV. This CDR3 spans 15 amino acids. The trim removed 1 base at V and 6 bases at J, leaving 7 bases unmatched. Here the CDR3 DNA reads TGTGCCAGCAGCTTAGCCCCACAGGGGGCTGGCGAGCAGTACTTC. Translating gives CASSLAPQGAGEQYF.

As DNA, the CDR3 is TGCGCCAGCAGCCAAGAAAGGTTAGCGGGAGGGCCCACAGATACGCAGTATTTT. Its protein product is CASSQERLAGGPTDTQYF. This chain links TRBV4-3 with TRBJ2-3; TRBD2 matches 11 bases. The CDR3 is 18 amino acids. V lost 0 bases, J lost 2 bases, and 7 bases stayed unmatched. Germline-derived CDR1 and CDR2 are LGHNA and YSLEER.

The rearrangement joins TRBV9 to TRBJ1-2; D not resolved. Germline CDR1 is SGDLS and CDR2 is YYNGEE. The V end lost 0 bases, the J end lost 6 bases, and 12 bases lay between the germline ends. CDR3 size: 14 residues. This CDR3 reads CASSVDTPPDGYTF. The CDR3 nucleotides are TGTGCCAGCAGCGTAGATACCCCACCAGATGGCTACACCTTC.

The rearrangement links TRBV14 to TRBJ2-3; 11 nucleotides match TRBD2. The length of the CDR3 is 17 residues. The germline gives CDR1 SGHDN, CDR2 FVKESK. V lost 3 bases and J lost 0; bases outside the gene matches: 5. Written as DNA, the CDR3 is TGTGCCAGCAGCCAGGGGACTAGCGGAAACAGCACAGATACGCAGTATTTT. Protein: CASSQGTSGNSTDTQYF.

About this clone itself: The same CDR3 also results from other DNA sequences found in this sample. The gene calls are TRBV28 and TRBJ1-1; D is perhaps TRBD1 (5 bases). This CDR3 is 15 amino acids long. With 3 bases removed from V and 0 bases from J, the gap between germline ends came to 11 bases. Germline-derived CDR1 and CDR2 are MDHEN and SYDVKM. The CDR3 loop reads CASSFGRTMNTEAFF. Written as DNA, the CDR3 is TGTGCCAGCAGTTTCGGGCGGACAATGAACACTGAAGCTTTCTTT.

The rearrangement links TRBV28 to TRBJ2-5, with TRBD2 matching 8 bases. The CDR3 contains 16 residues. V dropped 1 base and J dropped 5; count of bases not matched to a gene: 9. The V gene's germline CDR1 is MDHEN and CDR2 SYDVKM. CDR3 protein: CASSLFKGLGGETQYF. The CDR3 DNA reads TGTGCCAGCAGTTTATTCAAGGGACTAGGGGGTGAGACCCAGTACTTC.

V usage is TRBV28 and J usage is TRBJ2-7; TRBD1 agrees at 7 bases. The germline V gene has CDR1 MDHEN and CDR2 SYDVKM. After removal of 5 bases from V and 5 bases from J, the junction contained 21 bases not matched to a gene. The CDR3 contains 18 residues. CDR3 sequence: CASSPRDSLIPSGDEQYF. DNA for the CDR3: TGTGCCAGCAGTCCCCGGGACAGCCTCATCCCGTCTGGGGACGAGCAGTACTTC.

The CDR3 protein is CAWGSGGASTNEKLFF. CDR3 DNA: TGTGCCTGGGGTTCAGGGGGCGCGTCGACTAATGAAAAACTGTTTTTT. J is TRBJ1-4 and V is TRBV30; 8 bases align to TRBD1. V lost 5 bases and J lost 2; bases outside the gene matches: 10. Germline V CDR1 and CDR2: GTSNPN, SVGIG (reference sequence). The CDR3 extends over 16 amino acids.

The V and J genes are TRBV27 and TRBJ1-6, with D maybe TRBD1 (6 bases). The CDR3 has 19 amino acids. Germline CDR1 MNHEY, CDR2 SMNVEV (reference sequence). V was pared by 6 bases and J by 4 bases, with 25 bases between. The CDR3: CASSPLPGHASSYNSPLHF. The CDR3 DNA follows: TGTGCCAGCAGCCCACTTCCGGGACACGCGTCAAGTTATAATTCACCCCTCCACTTT.

V usage is TRBV28 and J usage is TRBJ2-7, with 8 bases identical to TRBD1. Germline CDR1 reads MDHEN; CDR2 reads SYDVKM. The ends lost 4 bases at V and 6 bases at J; junction bases unmatched: 8. This CDR3 spans 14 amino acids. The CDR3 loop reads CASSSRQGTGEQYF. The DNA for the CDR3 is TGTGCCAGCAGTTCTAGACAGGGGACGGGCGAGCAGTACTTC.

DNA for the CDR3: TGTGCCAGCAGCGCCAGCGGGCCATACTACGAGCAGTACTTC. Translation gives CASSASGPYYEQYF. This rearrangement joins TRBV27 to TRBJ2-7; D possibly corresponds to TRBD2 (6 bases). The CDR3 has 14 amino acids. CDR1 and CDR2 (germline): MNHEY, SMNVEV (reference sequence). Trimming stripped 6 bases from V and 3 bases from J, with 15 bases between.

This chain joins TRBV4-3 and TRBJ2-7; 9 bases align to TRBD2. The CDR3 length is 18 residues. V trimming: 1 base; J trimming: 7 bases; junction bases outside the gene matches: 17. In germline, CDR1 is LGHNA, CDR2 YSLEER. CDR3 loop: CASSQGPEEREELGEQYF. In DNA form, the CDR3 reads TGCGCCAGCAGCCAAGGGCCGGAGGAGCGGGAGGAACTAGGGGAGCAGTACTTC.

This chain connects TRBV5-4 to TRBJ2-3; TRBD2 matches at 11 bases. The CDR3 length is 17 residues. The V gene's germline CDR1 is SGHNT and CDR2 YYREEE (reference sequence). Trimming took 3 bases from V and 4 from J; bases not matched to a gene: 10. As DNA, the CDR3 is TGTGCCAGCAGCTGGAGATTTACTAGCGGGAGTGCAGATACGCAGTATTTT. This encodes CASSWRFTSGSADTQYF.

This clone is a singleton in its sample. V usage is TRBV11-2 and J usage is TRBJ1-1; 9 nucleotides match TRBD1. The germline V gene encodes CDR1 SGHAT and CDR2 FQNNGV. CDR3 length: 17 amino acids. V shed 6 bases, J shed 0 bases, and the junction held 11 bases outside the gene matches. The CDR3 DNA reads as TGTGCCAGCAGAGGAACGGACAGGGGCCCTATGAACACTGAAGCTTTCTTT. Protein sequence: CASRGTDRGPMNTEAFF.

With regard to this clone: Other DNA sequences within the sample encode an identical CDR3. The V and J genes are TRBV5-4 and TRBJ1-5; 9 bases align to TRBD1. In germline, CDR1 is SGHNT, CDR2 YYREEE (reference sequence). This CDR3 is built from 16 residues. Trimming at V came to 2 bases and at J to 0 bases, leaving 3 bases not matched to a gene. CDR3 in amino acids: CASSFTGGVSNQPQHF. The CDR3, as DNA: TGTGCCAGCAGCTTCACAGGGGGCGTTAGCAATCAGCCCCAGCATTTT.

The count of this clone is one. This chain connects TRBV4-1 to TRBJ2-1; 13 bases are shared with TRBD2. The CDR3 spans 17 residues. V gave up 0 bases and J gave up 9 bases; unmatched junction bases: 8. Germline CDR1 and CDR2: MGHRA and YSYEKL. The CDR3 DNA reads TGCGCCAGCAGCCAAGAGCAGTCGACTAGCGGGGGGTCTGAGCAGTTCTTC. It is translated as CASSQEQSTSGGSEQFF.

The sample holds one count of this clone. J is TRBJ1-1 and V is TRBV19; D is undetermined. Germline-derived CDR1 and CDR2 are LNHDA and SQIVND (reference sequence). Trimming left V 1 base short and J 8 bases short, with 11 bases between. The CDR3 runs to 13 residues. DNA for the CDR3: TGTGCCAGTAGTATAGGGTTAGAGGAAGAAGCTTTCTTT. It translates to CASSIGLEEEAFF.

CDR3 loop: CASSTRQGPNYGYTF. For the CDR3, the DNA is TGTGCCAGCAGCACGAGACAGGGACCGAACTATGGCTACACCTTC. The chain has TRBV7-2 and TRBJ1-2; 7 bases fit TRBD1. Germline V CDR1 and CDR2: SGHTA, FQGNSA. There are 15 residues in the CDR3. V lost 5 bases to trimming and J lost 2 bases; unmatched junction nucleotides: 8. Full variable domain (remainder filled in from reference TRBV7-2 and TRBJ1-2): GAGVSQSPSNKVTEKGKDVELRCDPISGHTALYWYRQSLGQGLEFLIYFQGNSAPDKSGLPSDRFSAERTGGSVSTLTIQRTQQEDSAVYLCASSTRQGPNYGYTFGSGTRLTVV.

The chain carries TRBV28 and TRBJ2-5; the D gene is possibly TRBD2 (6 bases). V was clipped by 3 bases and J by 4 bases, with 18 bases between them. The CDR3 has 16 amino acids. Germline lookup yields CDR1 MDHEN and CDR2 SYDVKM. CDR3 residues: CASSFGDSQGLETQYF. CDR3 nucleotide sequence: TGTGCCAGCAGTTTTGGGGACTCTCAGGGCTTAGAGACCCAGTACTTC. Full variable domain (outside the CDR3, taken from reference TRBV28 and TRBJ2-5): DVKVTQSSRYLVKRTGEKVFLECVQDMDHENMFWYRQDPGLGLRLIYFSYDVKMKEKGDIPEGYSVSREKKERFSLILESASTNQTSMYLCASSFGDSQGLETQYFGPGTRLLVL.

This clone has just one count. This sequence joins TRBV7-2 and TRBJ2-7, with D tentatively TRBD1 (5 bases). This CDR3 has 16 residues. In germline, CDR1 is SGHTA, CDR2 FQGNSA. V lost 5 bases and J lost 4, with 21 bases in between. The CDR3 nucleotides are TGTGCCAGCAGCGCTCGAGGCGACAGCCCAGGGTACGAGCAGTACTTC. Protein product: CASSARGDSPGYEQYF.

This clone appeared a few times. The chain couples TRBV15 to TRBJ2-1; the match to TRBD1 covers 9 bases. The trim removed 3 bases at V and 7 bases at J, leaving 7 bases unmatched. This CDR3 contains 15 residues. Germline V gene data show CDR1 as LNHNV and CDR2 as YYDKDF (reference sequence). CDR3: CATSRTGGGRNEQFF. DNA of the CDR3: TGTGCCACCAGCAGGACAGGGGGGGGAAGAAATGAGCAGTTCTTC.

The chain carries TRBV7-2 and TRBJ2-7; tentatively, D is TRBD2 (6 bases). Trimming left V 5 bases short and J 0 bases short, with 14 bases between. Per the germline V gene, CDR1 is SGHTA and CDR2 is FQGNSA. This CDR3 comprises 15 residues. CDR3 protein: CASSPSGLDSYEQYF. Here the CDR3 DNA reads TGTGCCAGCAGCCCAAGCGGGCTAGACTCCTACGAGCAGTACTTC.

This clone came up once. This chain joins TRBV4-3 and TRBJ1-1; 9 bases map to TRBD1. CDR1 is LGHNA, CDR2 YSLEER, per germline. This CDR3 contains 16 residues. V gave up 4 bases and J gave up 3 bases; unmatched junction bases: 9. CDR3 nucleotides: TGCGCCAGCAGCCTTCGTACAGGGGGCTTTGACACTGAAGCTTTCTTT. It translates to CASSLRTGGFDTEAFF.